This TCR beta chain was identified during a study of shared clonotypes between healthy human individuals. Using immunoSEQ multiplex PCR, the repertoire was profiled, and TCRdb retains in-frame clones only, with some absent. The sample contains about 1.1 million clones, 60% to 80% of which appear only once. This TCR derives from a man aged 18 to 29 in good health. Some clones in this sample may be carry-over from other donors' samples. Sequencing was carried out using memory CD4+ T cells from PBMCs. Regarding subset: CD45RA-negative fraction.

Here the CDR3 reads CASSWGEGTGELFF. CDR3 bases: TGTGCCAGCAGCTGGGGCGAGGGCACCGGGGAGCTGTTTTTT. The gene calls are TRBV9 and TRBJ2-2; TRBD1 or TRBD2 may be the D gene (5 bases each). CDR3 size: 14 residues. Germline CDR1 SGDLS, CDR2 YYNGEE. V lost 4 bases and J 4 bases, leaving 11 bases between the germline ends.